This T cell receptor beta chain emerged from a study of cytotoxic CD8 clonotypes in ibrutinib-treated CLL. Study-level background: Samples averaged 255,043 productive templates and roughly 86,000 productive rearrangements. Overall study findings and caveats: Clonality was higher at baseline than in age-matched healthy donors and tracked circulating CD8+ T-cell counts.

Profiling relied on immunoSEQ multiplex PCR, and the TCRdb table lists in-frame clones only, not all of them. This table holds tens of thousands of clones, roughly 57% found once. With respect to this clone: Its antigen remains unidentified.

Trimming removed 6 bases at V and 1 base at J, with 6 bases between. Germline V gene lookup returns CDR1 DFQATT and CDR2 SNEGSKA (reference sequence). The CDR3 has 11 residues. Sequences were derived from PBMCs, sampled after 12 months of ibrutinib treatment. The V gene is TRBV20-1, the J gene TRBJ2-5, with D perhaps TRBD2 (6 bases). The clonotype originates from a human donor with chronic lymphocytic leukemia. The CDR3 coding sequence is TGCAGTGCCGGGGGCCAAGAGACCCAGTACTTC. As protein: CSAGGQETQYF.